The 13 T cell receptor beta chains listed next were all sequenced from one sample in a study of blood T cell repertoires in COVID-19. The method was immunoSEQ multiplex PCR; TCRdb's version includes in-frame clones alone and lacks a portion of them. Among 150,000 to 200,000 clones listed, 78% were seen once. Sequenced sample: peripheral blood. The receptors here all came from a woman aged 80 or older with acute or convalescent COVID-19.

This CDR3 reads CASSRSGGANEQFF. CDR3 DNA sequence: TGCGCCAGCTCCCGCAGCGGGGGGGCAAATGAGCAGTTCTTC. The chain links TRBV10-1 to TRBJ2-1, with 10 nucleotides matching TRBD2. Germline CDR1 reads WNHNN; CDR2 reads SYGVQD (reference sequence). The CDR3 sequence is 14 residues long. V trimming: 8 bases; J trimming: 7 bases; junction bases outside the gene matches: 8.

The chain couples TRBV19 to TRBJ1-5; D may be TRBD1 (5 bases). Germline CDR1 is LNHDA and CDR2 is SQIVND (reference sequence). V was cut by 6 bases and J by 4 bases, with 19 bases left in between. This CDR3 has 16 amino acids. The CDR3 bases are TGTGCCAGTAGCCCCCCTCGCATGGGGGGAAATCAGCCCCAGCATTTT. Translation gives CASSPPRMGGNQPQHF.

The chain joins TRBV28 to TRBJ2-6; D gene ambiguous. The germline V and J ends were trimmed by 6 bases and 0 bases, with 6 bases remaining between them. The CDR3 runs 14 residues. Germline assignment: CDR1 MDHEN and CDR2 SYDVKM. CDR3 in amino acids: CASSESSGANVLTF. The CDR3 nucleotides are TGTGCCAGCAGCGAGAGCTCTGGGGCCAACGTCCTGACTTTC.

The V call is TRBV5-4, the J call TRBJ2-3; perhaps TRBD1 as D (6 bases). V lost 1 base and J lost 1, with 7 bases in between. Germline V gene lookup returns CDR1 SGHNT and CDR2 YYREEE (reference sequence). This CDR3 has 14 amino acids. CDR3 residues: CASSLRQGTDTQYF. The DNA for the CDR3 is TGTGCCAGCAGCTTGAGACAGGGCACAGATACGCAGTATTTT.

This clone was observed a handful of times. The CDR3 DNA reads TGTGCCAGCTCACCAACCCAAAGAGTCGAGCAGTACTTC. Residues: CASSPTQRVEQYF. The chain employs TRBV18 and TRBJ2-7; no reliable D call. The germline gives CDR1 KGHSH, CDR2 LQKENI. There are 13 residues in the CDR3. V lost 2 bases and J lost 6, with 11 bases in between.

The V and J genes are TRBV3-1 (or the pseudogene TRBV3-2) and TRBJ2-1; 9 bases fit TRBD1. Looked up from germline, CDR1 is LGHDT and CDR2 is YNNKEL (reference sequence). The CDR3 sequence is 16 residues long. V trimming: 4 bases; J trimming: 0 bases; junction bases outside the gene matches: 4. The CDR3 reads CASSLGQGSSYNEQFF. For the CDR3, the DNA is TGTGCCAGCAGCCTCGGACAGGGGAGCTCCTACAATGAGCAGTTCTTC.

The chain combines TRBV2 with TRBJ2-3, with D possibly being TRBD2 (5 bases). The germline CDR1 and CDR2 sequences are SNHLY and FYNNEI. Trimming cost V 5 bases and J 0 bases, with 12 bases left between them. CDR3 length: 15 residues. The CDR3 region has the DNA TGTGCCAGCAGTTCGAGCGGTACTAGCACAGATACGCAGTATTTT. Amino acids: CASSSSGTSTDTQYF.

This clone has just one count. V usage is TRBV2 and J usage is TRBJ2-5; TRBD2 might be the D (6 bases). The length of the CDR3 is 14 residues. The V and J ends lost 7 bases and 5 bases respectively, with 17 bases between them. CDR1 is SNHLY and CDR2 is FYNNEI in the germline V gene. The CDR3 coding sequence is TGTGCCAGCAACAGAGTGGGGGGTGAGGAGACCCAGTACTTC. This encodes CASNRVGGEETQYF. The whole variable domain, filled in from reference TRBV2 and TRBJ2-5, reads EPEVTQTPSHQVTQMGQEVILRCVPISNHLYFYWYRQILGQKVEFLVSFYNNEISEKSEIFDDQFSVERPDGSNFTLKIRSTKLEDSAMYFCASNRVGGEETQYFGPGTRLLVL.

As DNA, the CDR3 is TGTGCCAGCAGGCTAGGGGCGTCTGGGGCCAACGTCCTGACTTTC. This gives the protein CASRLGASGANVLTF. V and J are TRBV7-8 and TRBJ2-6; D perhaps matches TRBD1 (5 bases). This CDR3 region has 15 residues. The germline V gene has CDR1 SGHVS and CDR2 FQNEAQ. With 6 bases removed from V and 1 base from J, the gap between germline ends came to 10 bases. Variable domain in full (rest from reference TRBV7-8 and TRBJ2-6): GAGVSQSPRYKVAKRGQDVALRCDPISGHVSLFWYQQALGQGPEFLTYFQNEAQLDKSGLPSDRFFAERPEGSVSTLKIQRTQQEDSAVYLCASRLGASGANVLTFGAGSRLTVL.

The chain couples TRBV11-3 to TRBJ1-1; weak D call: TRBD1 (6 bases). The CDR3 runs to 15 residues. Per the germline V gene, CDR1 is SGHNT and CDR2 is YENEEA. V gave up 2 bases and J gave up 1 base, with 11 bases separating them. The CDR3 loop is CASSLNGRGNTEAFF. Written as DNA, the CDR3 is TGTGCCAGCAGCTTAAACGGCAGGGGGAACACTGAAGCTTTCTTT. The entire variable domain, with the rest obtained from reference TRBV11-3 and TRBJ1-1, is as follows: EAGVVQSPRYKIIEKKQPVAFWCNPISGHNTLYWYLQNLGQGPELLIRYENEEAVDDSQLPKDRFSAERLKGVDSTLKIQPAELGDSAVYLCASSLNGRGNTEAFFGQGTRLTVV.

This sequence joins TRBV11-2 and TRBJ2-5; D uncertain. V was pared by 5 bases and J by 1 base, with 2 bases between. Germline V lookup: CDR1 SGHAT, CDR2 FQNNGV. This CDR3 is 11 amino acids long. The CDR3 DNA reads TGTGCCAGCAGCCTCCAAGAGACCCAGTACTTC. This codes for CASSLQETQYF.

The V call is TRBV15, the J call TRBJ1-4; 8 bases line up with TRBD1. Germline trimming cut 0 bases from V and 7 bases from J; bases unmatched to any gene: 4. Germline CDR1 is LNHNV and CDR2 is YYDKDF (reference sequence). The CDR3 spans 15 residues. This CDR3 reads CATSRDQGAFEKLFF. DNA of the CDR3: TGTGCCACCAGCAGAGACCAGGGGGCCTTTGAAAAACTGTTTTTT.

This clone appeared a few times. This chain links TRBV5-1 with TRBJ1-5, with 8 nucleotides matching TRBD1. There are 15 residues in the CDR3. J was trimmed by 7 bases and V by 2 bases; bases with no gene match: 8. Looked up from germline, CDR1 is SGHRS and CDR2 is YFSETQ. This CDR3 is CASSLMTGAGQPQHF. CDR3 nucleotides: TGCGCCAGCAGCTTAATGACAGGGGCTGGCCAGCCCCAGCATTTT.